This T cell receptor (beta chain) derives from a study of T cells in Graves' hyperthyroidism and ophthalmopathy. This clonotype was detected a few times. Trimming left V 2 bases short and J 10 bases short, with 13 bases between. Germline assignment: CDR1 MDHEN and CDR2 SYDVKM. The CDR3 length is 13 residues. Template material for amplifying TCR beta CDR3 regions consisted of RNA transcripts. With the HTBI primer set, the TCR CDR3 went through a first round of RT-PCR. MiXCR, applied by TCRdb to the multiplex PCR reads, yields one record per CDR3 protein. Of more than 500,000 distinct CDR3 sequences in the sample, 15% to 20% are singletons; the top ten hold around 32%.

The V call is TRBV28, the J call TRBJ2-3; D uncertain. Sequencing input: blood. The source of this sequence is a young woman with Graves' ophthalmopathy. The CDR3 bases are TGTGCCAGCAGTTTAACTCCCCCCAGCGCGCAGTATTTT. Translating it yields CASSLTPPSAQYF. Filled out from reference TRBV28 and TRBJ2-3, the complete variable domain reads DVKVTQSSRYLVKRTGEKVFLECVQDMDHENMFWYRQDPGLGLRLIYFSYDVKMKEKGDIPEGYSVSREKKERFSLILESASTNQTSMYLCASSLTPPSAQYFGPGTRLTVL.